The T cell receptor (beta chain) described here comes from a study of CD8 T cells in Susac syndrome. Study-wide results and caveats: The number of individuals included in the study's TCR sequencing and HLA analysis was acknowledged as relatively small.

There are a few counts of this clonotype. The target antigen is unknown. V lost 3 bases and J lost 0, with 6 bases in between. The CDR3 totals 13 residues. Germline V CDR1 and CDR2: MNHEY, SMNVEV (reference sequence). Random hexamers served to reverse transcribe roughly 0.45 to 1 ug RNA. Across 54 Vbeta and 13 Jbeta, TCR beta CDR3 was amplified with immunoSEQ multiplex PCR. One entry per CDR3 protein, called by TCRdb with MiXCR from the immunoSEQ multiplex PCR reads. The data hold a few hundred thousand distinct CDR3 sequences, with approximately 89% observed a single time. TEMRA cells were FACS-enriched, unlike CD8+ and CD4+ T cells, which were negatively isolated.

The sequence derives from a human donor with multiple sclerosis. Input material: CD8+ T cells from PBMCs. V usage is TRBV27 and J usage is TRBJ2-7, with a possible D match to TRBD1 (5 bases). DNA for the CDR3: TGTGCCAGCAGTTTGACAGTCTCCTACGAGCAGTACTTC. Residues: CASSLTVSYEQYF.